A selection of T cell receptor beta chains follows, all from one sample in a study of Ad26.COV2.S vaccination and SARS-CoV-2 variants. Sequenced by immunoSEQ multiplex PCR; TCRdb stores in-frame clones only, minus some. This sample has about 680,000 clones, with roughly nine tenths found just once. This material consisted of peripheral blood, taken in a trial of Ad26.COV2.S vaccine versus placebo. These receptors all stem from a person between 18 and 65 years old who received the Ad26.COV2.S COVID-19 vaccine or a placebo. Each CDR3 is given without its conserved first and last residue. Clone size is given for some rows only: seen once, a few or many times, or a class if the clone is expanded.

>TRBJ1-1|TRBV3-1/TRBV3-2|-
ASSQERVSATEAF
>TRBJ2-2|TRBV7-2|-
ASSLGQNTGELF
>TRBJ1-5|TRBV6-6|-
ASSYPGGNQPQH
>TRBJ2-4|TRBV11-2|-
ASSLASVAKNIQY
>TRBJ2-3|TRBV27|-
ASSLTLGTDTQY
>TRBJ1-2|TRBV5-6|-
ASSPRDRGTVGYT
>TRBJ2-5|TRBV12-3/TRBV12-4|-
ASSLRVETQY
>TRBJ1-1|TRBV7-8|-
ASSLAGEAF
>TRBJ2-4|TRBV5-5|-
ASSRQGPHIVY
>TRBJ2-5|TRBV27|-
ASSLSTSPGQTQY
>TRBJ2-4|TRBV6-1|-
ASSEGRNIQY
>TRBJ1-4|TRBV5-5|-
ASSTLQGRSEKLF
>TRBJ1-1|TRBV11-2|-
ASSLGIDRFEAF
>TRBJ2-1|TRBV19|-
ASSIERGNEQF
>TRBJ2-5|TRBV24-1|-
ATSETTSGETQY
>TRBJ2-3|TRBV6-2/TRBV6-3|once
ASSYSPNTQY
>TRBJ2-3|TRBV4-2|-
ASSQEKGTSGGTDTQY
>TRBJ1-1|TRBV18|-
ASSPPTGGGDEAF
>TRBJ2-5|TRBV7-3|-
ASSPYSGRGPETQY
>TRBJ2-5|TRBV3-1/TRBV3-2|once
ASSREQSKETQY
>TRBJ1-2|TRBV3-1/TRBV3-2|few
ASSPRDSGGYT
>TRBJ1-2|TRBV20-1|-
SASADRVAGYT
>TRBJ2-5|TRBV9|-
ASSAEGLAGGQPIQETQY
>TRBJ2-5|TRBV14|once
ASSQVPPGQGRPTRTQY
>TRBJ2-3|TRBV4-2|-
ASSQDRTSGRGLTDTQY
>TRBJ1-5|TRBV6-5|-
ASSSQDRADQPQH
>TRBJ2-1|TRBV9|once
ASSVESRQGLNEQF
>TRBJ1-2|TRBV6-5|few
ASRQGAYSLLGYT
>TRBJ2-5|TRBV9|once
ASSPQGVGTQY
>TRBJ2-5|TRBV6-6|-
ASTPRTGRRETQY
>TRBJ1-3|TRBV30|-
AWSIRGSLSGNTIY
>TRBJ2-2|TRBV5-6|-
ASSLDATGYSGELF
>TRBJ1-1|TRBV19|-
ASSRGILMNTEAF
>TRBJ2-5|TRBV5-4|-
ASSLAEAAQVSQY
>TRBJ1-6|TRBV19|-
ASSLTGEGVPLH
>TRBJ2-3|TRBV7-9|-
ASSLVRGRGHTQY
>TRBJ1-2|TRBV5-5|-
ASSLAAYGYT
>TRBJ2-5|TRBV7-9|-
ASSLVGQETQY
>TRBJ2-5|TRBV7-2|once
ASSLESGGAAETQY